This TCR beta chain was profiled in a study of shared clonotypes between healthy human individuals (dated by TCRdb to about 2020). At the level of the whole study: Three men and two women, aged 18 to 49 years, made up the cohort. To estimate repertoire size and how much clonotype sharing occurs between individuals, the study deeply sequenced the blood TCR repertoires of roughly 5 healthy adults. For each donor, CD4 naive and CD4 memory were each run on three plates, CD8 naive on two plates, and CD8 memory on one plate. Each donor's leukapheresis produced roughly between roughly 0.85 and 9.5 billion PBMCs. Libraries were prepared and TCR repertoires were sequenced by different laboratories using diverse techniques, in order to increase sequencing depth and limit assay-specific biases.

The donors were healthy, HIV-negative adults with no recently reported acute infections or vaccinations. Every donor was a Caucasian adult residing in Nashville, Tennessee, USA. CD8 memory samples consisted of magnetically selected CD45RO+ cells combined with CCR7-negative CD45RA+ effector memory (TemRA) cells. Blood was collected by leukapheresis, and PBMCs were isolated by Ficoll-Histopaque density gradient centrifugation and then cryopreserved in liquid nitrogen vapor phase. Analytical flow cytometry was used to check the purity and quantity of each magnetically sorted T cell population. Genomic DNA was isolated from every sorted fraction and measured by UV absorbance on a Nanodrop 2000c. The research as a whole found: Naive subsets generally had larger estimated clonotype richness than memory subsets did. Sharing across a few donors was observed for approximately 5% of naive CD4, under 4% of naive CD8, over 2% of memory CD4, and around 0.42% of memory CD8 clonotypes. Even with the large sequencing depth, rarefaction of the sorted-subset datasets indicated that sequencing was incomplete. Higher generation probabilities were observed for clonotypes shared by all four sorted-subset donors than for non-shared clonotypes. Sampling was restricted to blood, and TCR repertoires in tissue are likely to differ from TCR repertoires in blood. Because the study included only a small number of donors, the genetic and exposure-history diversity represented was limited. Based on pairwise subsampling, the degree of clonotype sharing among donors was expected to be affected by sequencing depth.

For CDR1 and CDR2, the germline V gene lists SGHTA and FQGTGA. The CDR3, from cysteine to phenylalanine, totals 14 residues. The read is trimmed to its CDR3 DNA, 42 bases read in frame from base 1. Trimming at the junction amounts to 5 bases on V and 3 bases on J, and the germline ends lie 13 bases apart. Using the deep immunoSEQ assay, multiplex PCR amplified TCR CDR3 regions from genomic DNA. Extracted genomic DNA from each cell subset was distributed evenly across all wells of several immunoSEQ 96-well plates, and each plate was treated as a replicate. Each replicate PCR for sorted subsets received about 180 ng genomic DNA, equal to about 30,000 T cell genomes. Purified libraries were measured with a Qubit 3.0 fluorometer, size-checked on a Bioanalyzer 2100, and measured again with the KAPA Library Quantification kit. Every immunoSEQ 96-well plate was sequenced on a separate single-read 150-cycle Illumina NextSeq 550 flow cell. The original pipeline was this. Because only junctional sequences without quality scores were contained in the immunoSEQ output, filtering matching that applied to full-length reads could not be performed. Sequences were annotated with PyIR, a Python wrapper for IgBLAST v1.9, and V/J genes and CDR3 were assigned using IMGT germline references. Any read was removed if the V/J assignment was weak (E-value above 1e-6), the CDR3 was missing, or the read contained stop codons, out-of-frame junctions, or ambiguous translated residues. V3J clonotypes were defined as sequences sharing an identical inferred V gene, J gene, and CDR3 amino acid sequence. To compute the percentage overlap between repertoires, the number of shared unique clonotypes was divided by the size of the smaller repertoire. RTK rarefaction, the Chao1 estimator, and Recon v2.1 estimates of unobserved clonotypes were used to assess repertoire richness. Generation probabilities were computed with OLGA for all TCRbeta clonotypes obtained by the gDNA method from several donors. Not all clones reach the TCRdb copy of this immuneACCESS table, which keeps in-frame sequences only. Checked studies attribute under half of the gap to unresolved V genes and leave the rest unexplained. Clonal size and the V and J genes are those of that table, whereas D and trimming came from the DNA. This sample is represented by roughly 300,000 clones; around 87% of them were singletons. Of the sample, roughly 15% is held by the ten largest clones.

On this clone: Its antigen is not yet known. Qualities for individual bases were not recorded, and no much larger clone is one base off.

This sequence uses TRBV7-3 and TRBJ2-5; TRBD1 is a possible D gene, resting on 5 matching bases. This clonotype was obtained from a man between 18 and 35 years old in good health. Sequenced: memory CD8+ T cells sorted from blood. The cell subset or site label on this specimen signifies: CD45RO+ cells pooled with CCR7-negative TemRA cells. The CDR3 has the sequence CASSRSGFEETQYF. The nucleotides read TGTGCCAGCAGCCGATCAGGGTTCGAAGAGACCCAGTACTTC.